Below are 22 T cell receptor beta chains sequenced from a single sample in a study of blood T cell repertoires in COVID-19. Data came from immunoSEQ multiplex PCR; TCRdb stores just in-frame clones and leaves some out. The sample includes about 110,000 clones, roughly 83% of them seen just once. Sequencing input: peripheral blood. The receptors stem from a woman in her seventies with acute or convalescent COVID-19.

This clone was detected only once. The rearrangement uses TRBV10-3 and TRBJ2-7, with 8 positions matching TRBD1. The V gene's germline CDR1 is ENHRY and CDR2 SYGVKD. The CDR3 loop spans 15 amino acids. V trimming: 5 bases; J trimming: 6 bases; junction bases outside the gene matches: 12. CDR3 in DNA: TGTGCCATCAGTACGACAGGGGCCTCTCCGGGCGAGCAGTACTTC. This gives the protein CAISTTGASPGEQYF.

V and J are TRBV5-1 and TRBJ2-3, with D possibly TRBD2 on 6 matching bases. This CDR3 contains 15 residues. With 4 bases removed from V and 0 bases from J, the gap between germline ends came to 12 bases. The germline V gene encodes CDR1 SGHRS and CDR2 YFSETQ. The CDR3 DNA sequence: TGCGCCAGCAGCCCGGACGGGACTAGCACAGATACGCAGTATTTT. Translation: CASSPDGTSTDTQYF.

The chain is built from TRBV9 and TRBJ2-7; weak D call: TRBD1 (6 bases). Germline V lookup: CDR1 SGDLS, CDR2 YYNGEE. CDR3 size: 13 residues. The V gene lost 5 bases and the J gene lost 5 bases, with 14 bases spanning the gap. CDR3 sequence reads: CASRTGLEDEQYF. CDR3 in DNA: TGTGCCAGCAGAACAGGGTTGGAAGACGAGCAGTACTTC.

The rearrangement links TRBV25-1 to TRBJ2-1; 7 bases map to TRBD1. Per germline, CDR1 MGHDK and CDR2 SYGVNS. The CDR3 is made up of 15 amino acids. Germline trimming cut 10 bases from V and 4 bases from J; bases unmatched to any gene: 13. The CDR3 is CATQGGRGSYNEQFF. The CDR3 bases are TGTGCCACCCAAGGGGGCCGAGGGTCTTACAATGAGCAGTTCTTC.

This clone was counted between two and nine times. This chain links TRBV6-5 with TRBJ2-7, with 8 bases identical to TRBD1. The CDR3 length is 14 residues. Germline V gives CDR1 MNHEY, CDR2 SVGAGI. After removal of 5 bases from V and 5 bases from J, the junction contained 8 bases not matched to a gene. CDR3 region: CASSLRQGTDEQYF. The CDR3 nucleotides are TGTGCCAGCAGTCTCCGACAGGGGACCGACGAGCAGTACTTC.

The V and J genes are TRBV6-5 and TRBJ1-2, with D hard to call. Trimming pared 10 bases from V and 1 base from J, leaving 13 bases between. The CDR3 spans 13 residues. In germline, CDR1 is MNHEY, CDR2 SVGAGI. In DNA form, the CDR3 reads TGTGCCACCGCGCGGGCTTTTAACTATGGCTACACCTTC. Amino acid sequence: CATARAFNYGYTF.

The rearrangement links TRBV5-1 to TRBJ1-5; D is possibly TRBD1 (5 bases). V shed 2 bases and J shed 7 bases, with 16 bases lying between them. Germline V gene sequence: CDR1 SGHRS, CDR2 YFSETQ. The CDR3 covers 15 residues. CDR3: CASSLVGEAGQPQHF. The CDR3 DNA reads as TGCGCCAGCAGCTTAGTAGGGGAGGCGGGGCAGCCCCAGCATTTT.

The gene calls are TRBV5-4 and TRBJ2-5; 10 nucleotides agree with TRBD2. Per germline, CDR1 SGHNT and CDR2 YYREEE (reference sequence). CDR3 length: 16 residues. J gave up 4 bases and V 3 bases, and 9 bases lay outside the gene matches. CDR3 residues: CASSSRAGGKRETQYF. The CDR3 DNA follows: TGTGCCAGCAGCTCGAGAGCGGGAGGGAAGCGAGAGACCCAGTACTTC.

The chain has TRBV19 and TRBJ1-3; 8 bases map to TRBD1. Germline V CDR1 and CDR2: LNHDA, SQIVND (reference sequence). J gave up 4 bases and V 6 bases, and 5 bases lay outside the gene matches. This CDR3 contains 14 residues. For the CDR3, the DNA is TGTGCCAGTAGGGACAGGGAACAAGGAAACACCATATATTTT. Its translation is CASRDREQGNTIYF. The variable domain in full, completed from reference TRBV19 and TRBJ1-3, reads DGGITQSPKYLFRKEGQNVTLSCEQNLNHDAMYWYRQDPGQGLRLIYYSQIVNDFQKGDIAEGYSVSREKKESFPLTVTSAQKNPTAFYLCASRDREQGNTIYFGEGSWLTVV.

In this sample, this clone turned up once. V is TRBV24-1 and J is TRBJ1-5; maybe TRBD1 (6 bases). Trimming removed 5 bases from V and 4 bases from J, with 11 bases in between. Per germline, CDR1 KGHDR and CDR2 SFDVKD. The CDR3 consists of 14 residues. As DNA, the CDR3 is TGTGCCACCAGTGCTCAGGGGTGGAATCAGCCCCAGCATTTT. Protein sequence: CATSAQGWNQPQHF.

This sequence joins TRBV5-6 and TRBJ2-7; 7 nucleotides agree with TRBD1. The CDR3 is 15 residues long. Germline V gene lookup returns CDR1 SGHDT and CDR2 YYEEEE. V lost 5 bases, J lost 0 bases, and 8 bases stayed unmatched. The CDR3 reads CASSPTGVYSYEQYF. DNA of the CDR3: TGTGCCAGCAGTCCCACAGGGGTTTACTCCTACGAGCAGTACTTC.

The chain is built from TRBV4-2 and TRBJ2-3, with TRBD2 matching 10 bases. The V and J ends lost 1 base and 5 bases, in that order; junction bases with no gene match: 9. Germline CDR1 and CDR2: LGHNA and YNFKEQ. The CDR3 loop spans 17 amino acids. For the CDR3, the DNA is TGTGCCAGCAGCCAAGCCCCAGCGGGGGGGCCCGAAGATACGCAGTATTTT. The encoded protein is CASSQAPAGGPEDTQYF.

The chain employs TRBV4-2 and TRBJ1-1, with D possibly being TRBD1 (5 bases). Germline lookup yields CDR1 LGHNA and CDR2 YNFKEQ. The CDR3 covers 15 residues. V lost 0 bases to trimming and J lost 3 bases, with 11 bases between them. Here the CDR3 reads CASSQEQGADTEAFF. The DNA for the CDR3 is TGTGCCAGCAGCCAAGAACAAGGGGCGGACACTGAAGCTTTCTTT.

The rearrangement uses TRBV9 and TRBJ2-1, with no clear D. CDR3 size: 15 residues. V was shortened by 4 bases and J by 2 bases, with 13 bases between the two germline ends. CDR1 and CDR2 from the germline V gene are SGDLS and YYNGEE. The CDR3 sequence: CASSSLPTAYNEQFF. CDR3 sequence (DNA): TGTGCCAGCAGCTCTCTACCCACCGCCTACAATGAGCAGTTCTTC.

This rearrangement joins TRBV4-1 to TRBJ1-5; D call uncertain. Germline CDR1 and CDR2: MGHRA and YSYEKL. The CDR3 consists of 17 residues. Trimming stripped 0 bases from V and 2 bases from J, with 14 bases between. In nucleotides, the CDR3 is TGCGCCAGCAGCCAAGATGGTTCGGGAAGGGGCAATCAGCCCCAGCATTTT. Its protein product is CASSQDGSGRGNQPQHF.

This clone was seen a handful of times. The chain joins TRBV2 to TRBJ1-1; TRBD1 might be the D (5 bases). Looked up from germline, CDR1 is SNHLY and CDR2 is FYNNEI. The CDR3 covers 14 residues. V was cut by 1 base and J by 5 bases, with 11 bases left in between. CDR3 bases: TGTGCCAGCAGTGAAGGTTTGGGGCGAACTGAAGCTTTCTTT. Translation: CASSEGLGRTEAFF.

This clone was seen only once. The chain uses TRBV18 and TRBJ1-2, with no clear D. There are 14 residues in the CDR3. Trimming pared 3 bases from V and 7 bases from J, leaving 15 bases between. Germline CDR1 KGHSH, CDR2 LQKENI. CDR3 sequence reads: CASSPSSGGSGYTF. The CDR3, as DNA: TGTGCCAGCTCACCCTCGTCGGGAGGGAGTGGCTACACCTTC.

The CDR3 DNA follows: TGTGCCAGCACTCGGGAGGGTATCCCTGAAGCTTTCTTT. This translates into CASTREGIPEAFF. The chain uses TRBV6-5 and TRBJ1-1; D is unresolved. V lost 7 bases and J lost 6, with 15 bases in between. The CDR3 spans 13 residues. The germline V gene encodes CDR1 MNHEY and CDR2 SVGAGI.

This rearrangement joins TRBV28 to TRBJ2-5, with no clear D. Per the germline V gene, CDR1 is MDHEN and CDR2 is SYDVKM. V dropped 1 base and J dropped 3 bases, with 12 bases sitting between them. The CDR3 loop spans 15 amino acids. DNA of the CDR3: TGTGCCAGCAGTTTATTCGGTTCTACCGAAGAGACCCAGTACTTC. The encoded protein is CASSLFGSTEETQYF.

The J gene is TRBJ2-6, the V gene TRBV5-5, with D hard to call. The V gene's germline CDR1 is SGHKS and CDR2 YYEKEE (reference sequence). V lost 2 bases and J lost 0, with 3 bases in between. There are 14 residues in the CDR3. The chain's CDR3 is CASSFYSGANVLTF. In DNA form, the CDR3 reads TGTGCCAGCAGCTTTTACTCTGGGGCCAACGTCCTGACTTTC.

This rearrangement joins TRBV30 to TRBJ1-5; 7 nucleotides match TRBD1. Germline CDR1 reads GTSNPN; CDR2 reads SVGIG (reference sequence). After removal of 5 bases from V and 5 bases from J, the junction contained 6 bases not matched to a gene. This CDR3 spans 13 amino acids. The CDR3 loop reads CAWSTGADQPQHF. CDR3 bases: TGTGCCTGGTCCACAGGGGCGGATCAGCCCCAGCATTTT.

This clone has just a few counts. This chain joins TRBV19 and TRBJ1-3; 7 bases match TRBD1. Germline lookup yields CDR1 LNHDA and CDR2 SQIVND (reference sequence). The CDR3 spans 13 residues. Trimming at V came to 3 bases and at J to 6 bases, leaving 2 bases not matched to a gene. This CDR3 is CASSMQGENTIYF. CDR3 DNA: TGTGCCAGTAGTATGCAGGGGGAAAACACCATATATTTT.